A single sample gave rise to the 18 T cell receptor beta chains below, sequenced in a study of blood T cell repertoires in COVID-19. Assay used: immunoSEQ multiplex PCR; TCRdb lists only in-frame clones, some missing. The sample contains roughly 57,000 clones, almost 80% of which appear only once. Material: peripheral blood. These receptors originate from a man aged 55-75 years with acute or convalescent COVID-19.

This sequence joins TRBV11-3 and TRBJ2-3; TRBD1 matches at 7 bases. Germline V gene sequence: CDR1 SGHNT, CDR2 YENEEA. The CDR3 spans 16 residues. J was trimmed by 7 bases and V by 4 bases; bases with no gene match: 14. CDR3 sequence: CASSSPDRDYSHTQYF. CDR3 in DNA: TGTGCCAGCAGCTCCCCAGACAGGGATTATTCACATACGCAGTATTTT. Supplemented by reference TRBV11-3 and TRBJ2-3, the full variable domain reads EAGVVQSPRYKIIEKKQPVAFWCNPISGHNTLYWYLQNLGQGPELLIRYENEEAVDDSQLPKDRFSAERLKGVDSTLKIQPAELGDSAVYLCASSSPDRDYSHTQYFGPGTRLTVL.

The rearrangement links TRBV10-2 to TRBJ2-2; 12 bases map to TRBD2. The V gene's germline CDR1 is WSHSY and CDR2 SAAADI. After removal of 2 bases from V and 3 bases from J, the junction contained 4 bases not matched to a gene. CDR3 length: 17 residues. DNA for the CDR3: TGCGCCAGCAGTGAGGCTAGCGGGGGGGCCGACACCGGGGAGCTGTTTTTT. Protein product: CASSEASGGADTGELFF.

The table lists this clone with a count of one. This chain connects TRBV18 to TRBJ2-7; 8 nucleotides align to TRBD1. Germline loops: CDR1 KGHSH, CDR2 LQKENI. The length of the CDR3 is 14 residues. The V and J ends lost 3 bases and 6 bases, in that order; junction bases with no gene match: 7. The CDR3 region has the DNA TGTGCCAGCTCACCCTTACCGGGACAGGCCGAGCAGTACTTC. It codes for CASSPLPGQAEQYF.

This clone has only a few counts. This chain connects TRBV5-1 to TRBJ2-1; D gene uncertain. The CDR3 extends over 12 amino acids. Germline V gene sequence: CDR1 SGHRS, CDR2 YFSETQ. V gave up 7 bases and J gave up 8 bases, with 13 bases separating them. The CDR3 spells CASGLQGYEQFF. DNA of the CDR3: TGCGCCAGCGGGCTTCAAGGCTATGAGCAGTTCTTC.

In its sample, this clone was seen a few times. This chain uses TRBV18 with TRBJ1-2, with 7 nucleotides matching TRBD1. J lost 5 bases, V lost 2 bases, and 11 bases had no gene match. CDR3 length: 16 amino acids. CDR1 is KGHSH, CDR2 LQKENI, per germline. CDR3 in amino acids: CASSPYPSEGAYGYTF. The CDR3 DNA is TGTGCCAGCTCACCATACCCCAGTGAGGGGGCATATGGCTACACCTTC.

The V and J genes are TRBV24-1 and TRBJ1-5, with TRBD1 identical over 10 bases. V shed 4 bases, J shed 6 bases, and the junction held 5 bases outside the gene matches. The CDR3 sequence is 15 residues long. Germline V gene lookup returns CDR1 KGHDR and CDR2 SFDVKD. The DNA for the CDR3 is TGTGCCACCAGTGACCCGACAGGGGGCGGTCAGCCCCAGCATTTT. Residues: CATSDPTGGGQPQHF.

This chain uses TRBV21-1 with TRBJ2-6; the table's D call TRBD2 went unverified against the DNA. TRBV21-1 counts as a pseudogene. The CDR3 consists of 17 residues. CDR3 in DNA: TGTGCCAGCAGCCTCCGGGGGGAAAGGACTGGGGCCAACGTCCTGACTTTC. It encodes CASSLRGERTGANVLTF.

The chain combines TRBV27 with TRBJ2-1; a weak D match, TRBD2 (5 bases). The ends were cut back, 7 bases at V and 3 bases at J, with 16 bases in the middle. CDR1 and CDR2 from the germline V gene are MNHEY and SMNVEV (reference sequence). The CDR3 totals 15 residues. CDR3 DNA: TGTGCCAGCACCCCTGGGTCGGACTTCTACAATGAGCAGTTCTTC. This gives the protein CASTPGSDFYNEQFF.

The rearrangement uses TRBV7-3 and TRBJ1-1, with D possibly TRBD1 on 5 matching bases. This CDR3 is built from 13 residues. The V gene's germline CDR1 is SGHTA and CDR2 FQGTGA. V was trimmed by 4 bases and J by 1 base, leaving 7 bases between them. The DNA of the CDR3 is TGTGCCAGCAGCTCCACAGGGAACACTGAAGCTTTCTTT. This encodes CASSSTGNTEAFF. The full variable domain, its missing parts supplied by reference TRBV7-3 and TRBJ1-1, is GAGVSQTPSNKVTEKGKYVELRCDPISGHTALYWYRQSLGQGPEFLIYFQGTGAADDSGLPNDRFFAVRPEGSVSTLKIQRTERGDSAVYLCASSSTGNTEAFFGQGTRLTVV.

By share, this clone counts as medium-sized. The rearrangement uses TRBV19 and TRBJ2-7; a weak D match, TRBD2 (5 bases). CDR3 length: 17 residues. The V end was cut by 1 base, the J end by 0 bases, with 16 bases between. The V gene's germline CDR1 is LNHDA and CDR2 SQIVND (reference sequence). The CDR3 DNA reads TGTGCCAGTAGTATAGTTGGGAGAAGAACGAGCTCCTACGAGCAGTACTTC. Its protein product is CASSIVGRRTSSYEQYF.

V and J are TRBV9 and TRBJ1-1, with 7 bases identical to TRBD1. Germline assignment: CDR1 SGDLS and CDR2 YYNGEE. This CDR3 spans 13 amino acids. V lost 5 bases, J lost 1 base, and 2 bases stayed unmatched. The CDR3 nucleotides read TGTGCCAGCAGTCAGGGGGGGAACACTGAAGCTTTCTTT. Translated: CASSQGGNTEAFF.

The chain is built from TRBV7-2 and TRBJ1-2, with unresolved D. Germline V gene lookup returns CDR1 SGHTA and CDR2 FQGNSA. V lost 1 base, J lost 3 bases, and 12 bases lay in between. This CDR3 is built from 15 residues. CDR3 sequence (DNA): TGTGCCAGCAGCTTAGGGCCGGGTGACGACTATGGCTACACCTTC. It translates to CASSLGPGDDYGYTF. The full variable domain, its missing parts supplied by reference TRBV7-2 and TRBJ1-2, is GAGVSQSPSNKVTEKGKDVELRCDPISGHTALYWYRQSLGQGLEFLIYFQGNSAPDKSGLPSDRFSAERTGGSVSTLTIQRTQQEDSAVYLCASSLGPGDDYGYTFGSGTRLTVV.

This chain's CDR3 is CASSAPGTSGRAQYF. Here the CDR3 DNA reads TGTGCCAGCAGTGCCCCCGGGACTAGCGGGCGTGCGCAGTACTTC. The chain combines TRBV2 with TRBJ2-7, with 12 positions matching TRBD2. The CDR3 is 15 amino acids. V lost 4 bases and J lost 9; bases outside the gene matches: 10. CDR1 is SNHLY, CDR2 FYNNEI, per germline.

This clone showed up just once. V and J are TRBV5-1 and TRBJ1-3, with D possibly being TRBD1 (5 bases). The V end was cut by 4 bases, the J end by 1 base, with 12 bases between. CDR3 length: 15 residues. Germline CDR1 reads SGHRS; CDR2 reads YFSETQ. The CDR3 is CASSELAGSGNTIYF. The CDR3 DNA is TGCGCCAGCAGCGAACTGGCAGGGTCTGGAAACACCATATATTTT.

CDR3 sequence reads: CASSLGGYNQPQHF. CDR3 sequence (DNA): TGTGCCAGCAGCTTGGGCGGGTACAATCAGCCCCAGCATTTT. This chain links TRBV5-6 with TRBJ1-5; D gene unclear. The CDR3 is 14 amino acids. The V gene's germline CDR1 is SGHDT and CDR2 YYEEEE. V lost 0 bases and J lost 3, with 7 bases in between.

The chain combines TRBV30 with TRBJ1-1, with D unresolved. The CDR3 length is 10 residues. The germline V gene has CDR1 GTSNPN and CDR2 SVGIG (reference sequence). The ends were cut back, 5 bases at V and 11 bases at J, with 12 bases in the middle. The CDR3, as DNA: TGTGCCTGGGGAACCTTGAGGGCTTTCTTT. Translating it yields CAWGTLRAFF.

V and J are TRBV30 and TRBJ1-2, with 7 bases that match TRBD1. J gave up 2 bases and V 3 bases, and 9 bases lay outside the gene matches. The CDR3 extends over 15 amino acids. Germline V CDR1 and CDR2: GTSNPN, SVGIG (reference sequence). The CDR3 sequence: CAWSTYGTANYGYTF. The CDR3 nucleotides read TGTGCCTGGAGCACCTACGGGACAGCGAACTATGGCTACACCTTC.

The J gene is TRBJ2-2, the V gene TRBV4-1; D perhaps matches TRBD2 (5 bases). The CDR3 spans 17 residues. Between the trimmed V and J ends, which lost 2 bases and 0 bases, there was a span of 13 bases. Germline V gene data show CDR1 as MGHRA and CDR2 as YSYEKL. CDR3 DNA: TGCGCCAGCAGCCAATGGACTGAGTTCGCGAACACCGGGGAGCTGTTTTTT. This gives the protein CASSQWTEFANTGELFF.